Listed here are 31 T cell receptor beta chains from one sample, sequenced in a study of T cells in Graves' hyperthyroidism and ophthalmopathy. TCR beta CDR3 regions were amplified from RNA. An initial round of RT-PCR targeting the TCR CDR3 relied on the HTBI primer set. TCRdb re-analysed the multiplex PCR reads in MiXCR, keeping a single row per CDR3 protein. The sample consists of a few hundred thousand distinct CDR3 sequences, around 15% of them appearing once. Sequencing was carried out using blood. The receptors stem from a woman aged 18-29 years with Graves' hyperthyroidism.

The V gene is TRBV19, the J gene TRBJ1-1; 9 bases map to TRBD1. Germline lookup yields CDR1 LNHDA and CDR2 SQIVND (reference sequence). The CDR3 has 13 residues. J lost 2 bases, V lost 7 bases, and 2 bases had no gene match. CDR3 loop: CASITGGNTEAFF. The CDR3 region has the DNA TGTGCCAGTATAACAGGGGGCAACACTGAAGCTTTCTTT.

In this sample, this clonotype turned up many times. The gene calls are TRBV7-2 and TRBJ2-1; TRBD2 is a possible D gene (6 bases). V was clipped by 1 base and J by 13 bases, with 14 bases between them. The CDR3 runs to 13 residues. From germline, CDR1 is SGHTA and CDR2 FQGNSA. CDR3 sequence: CASSLGALAGQFF. In nucleotides, the CDR3 is TGTGCCAGCAGCTTAGGGGCACTAGCTGGCCAGTTCTTC.

Concerning this clonotype: It may be a read error: a sequence one base away is much more abundant. This rearrangement joins TRBV3-1 to TRBJ2-2; D call uncertain. V lost 3 bases and J 4 bases, leaving 6 bases between the germline ends. Per germline, CDR1 LGHDT and CDR2 YNNKEL (reference sequence). The CDR3 runs to 13 residues. CDR3 DNA sequence: TGTGCCAGCAGCCATATGAGCACCGGGGAGCTGTTTTTT. It encodes CASSHMSTGELFF.

This clonotype was found many times. The chain is built from TRBV11-1 and TRBJ1-2; D gene uncertain. The V and J ends lost 5 bases and 2 bases respectively, with 6 bases between them. The CDR3 length is 12 residues. The germline CDR1 and CDR2 sequences are SGHAT and FQDESV (reference sequence). This chain's CDR3 is CASSHRNYGYTF. CDR3 sequence (DNA): TGTGCCAGCAGCCATAGGAACTATGGCTACACCTTC. Looking up the rest from reference TRBV11-1 and TRBJ1-2 gives the full variable domain: EAEVAQSPRYKITEKSQAVAFWCDPISGHATLYWYRQILGQGPELLVQFQDESVVDDSQLPKDRFSAERLKGVDSTLKIQPAELGDSAMYLCASSHRNYGYTFGSGTRLTVV.

This clonotype was observed a few times. The chain employs TRBV4-3 and TRBJ1-2; D is unresolved. In germline, CDR1 is LGHNA, CDR2 YSLEER. The CDR3 has 14 amino acids. With 1 base removed from V and 5 bases from J, the gap between germline ends came to 11 bases. The CDR3 sequence is CASSQAGGGYGYTF. In nucleotides, the CDR3 is TGCGCCAGCAGCCAAGCGGGTGGCGGATATGGCTACACCTTC.

The rearrangement links TRBV19 to TRBJ2-3, with 10 bases aligning to TRBD1. From germline, CDR1 is LNHDA and CDR2 SQIVND (reference sequence). With V trimmed by 5 bases and J by 5 bases, 4 bases remained unmatched. This CDR3 has 14 residues. Written as DNA, the CDR3 is TGTGCCAGTAGTGACAGGGGGCTCAGAGATACGCAGTATTTT. This translates into CASSDRGLRDTQYF.

This chain links TRBV18 with TRBJ1-3; D uncertain. The V end was cut by 2 bases, the J end by 0 bases, with 8 bases between. Germline CDR1 is KGHSH and CDR2 is LQKENI. The CDR3 is made up of 15 amino acids. CDR3 sequence reads: CASSPAVTSGNTIYF. The CDR3 DNA reads as TGTGCCAGCTCACCAGCAGTAACCTCTGGAAACACCATATATTTT.

The chain employs TRBV27 and TRBJ2-1, with D possibly TRBD2 on 6 matching bases. Germline V gene lookup returns CDR1 MNHEY and CDR2 SMNVEV (reference sequence). Trimming removed 6 bases at V and 7 bases at J, with 13 bases between. The length of the CDR3 is 13 residues. CDR3 in amino acids: CASSPGEANEQFF. CDR3 sequence (DNA): TGTGCCAGCAGCCCGGGAGAGGCGAATGAGCAGTTCTTC.

This clonotype was counted ten times or more. The chain carries TRBV7-2 and TRBJ2-1; 7 positions match TRBD2. The CDR3 has 15 amino acids. Germline assignment: CDR1 SGHTA and CDR2 FQGNSA. Unmatched junction bases numbered 12, after V lost 5 bases and J lost 8 bases. CDR3 coding DNA: TGTGCCAGCAGCCCCTACGAGACTAGCCGTCATGAGCAGTTCTTC. Translating gives CASSPYETSRHEQFF.

There are many counts of this clonotype. The rearrangement uses TRBV18 and TRBJ1-6; TRBD1 aligns across 7 bases. The CDR3 covers 15 residues. Germline CDR1 and CDR2: KGHSH and LQKENI. J was trimmed by 8 bases and V by 5 bases; bases with no gene match: 9. For the CDR3, the DNA is TGTGCCAGCTCATCGACAGGGAATGGTGATTCACCCCTCCACTTT. Protein product: CASSSTGNGDSPLHF.

The sample holds many counts of this clonotype. The V call is TRBV7-8, the J call TRBJ1-1, with D maybe TRBD1 (5 bases). This CDR3 spans 15 amino acids. Germline CDR1 reads SGHVS; CDR2 reads FQNEAQ. Trimming removed 0 bases from V and 0 bases from J, with 8 bases in between. CDR3 protein: CASSLAGGVNTEAFF. DNA for the CDR3: TGTGCCAGCAGCTTAGCTGGGGGGGTGAACACTGAAGCTTTCTTT.

The chain employs TRBV7-9 and TRBJ1-4, with 8 bases fitting TRBD1. This CDR3 contains 14 residues. Germline assignment: CDR1 SEHNR and CDR2 FQNEAQ (reference sequence). J gave up 6 bases and V 5 bases, and 5 bases lay outside the gene matches. CDR3: CASSPGRGHEKLFF. CDR3 sequence (DNA): TGTGCCAGCAGCCCCGGCAGGGGGCATGAAAAACTGTTTTTT. The entire variable domain, with the rest obtained from reference TRBV7-9 and TRBJ1-4, is as follows: DTGVSQNPRHKITKRGQNVTFRCDPISEHNRLYWYRQTLGQGPEFLTYFQNEAQLEKSRLLSDRFSAERPKGSFSTLEIQRTEQGDSAMYLCASSPGRGHEKLFFGSGTQLSVL.

This clonotype was seen at least ten times. The CDR3, as DNA: TGTGCCAGCAGCTTGGCAGGGGACGGCTACACCTTC. Its translation: CASSLAGDGYTF. The J gene is TRBJ1-2, the V gene TRBV7-2; maybe TRBD1 (6 bases). V lost 3 bases and J 8 bases, leaving 10 bases between the germline ends. This CDR3 has 12 amino acids. Germline CDR1 and CDR2: SGHTA and FQGNSA.

CDR3 bases: TGTGCCAGCAGCTTGGAGGCGAGGGGCACAGATACGCAGTATTTT. This gives the protein CASSLEARGTDTQYF. This sequence joins TRBV7-3 and TRBJ2-3, with a tentative D call TRBD2 (5 bases). The ends were cut back, 3 bases at V and 1 base at J, with 11 bases in the middle. The germline V gene has CDR1 SGHTA and CDR2 FQGTGA. The CDR3 sequence is 15 residues long.

With regard to this clonotype: A much more abundant neighbour one base away suggests this may be a read error. This chain connects TRBV27 to TRBJ2-3, with a tentative D call TRBD2 (6 bases). In germline, CDR1 is MNHEY, CDR2 SMNVEV (reference sequence). The CDR3 totals 15 residues. CDR3 bases: TGTGCCAGCAGTCTCGGAAGGAGGGGCACATATACGCAGTATTTT. As protein: CASSLGRRGTYTQYF.

In its sample, this clonotype was seen many times. The chain employs TRBV13 and TRBJ2-7; 7 nucleotides agree with TRBD1. Germline CDR1 is PRHDT and CDR2 is FYEKMQ (reference sequence). This CDR3 is built from 15 residues. V dropped 0 bases and J dropped 0; count of bases not matched to a gene: 2. The CDR3, as DNA: TGTGCCAGCAGCTTAGGGGCAGGGGGCTCCTACGAGCAGTACTTC. Translated: CASSLGAGGSYEQYF.

This clonotype was recorded many times. This chain links TRBV12-3 or TRBV12-4 with TRBJ1-1; no firm D call. The CDR3 extends over 13 amino acids. Deletions cut 7 bases from V and 2 bases from J, with 11 bases between. CDR3 bases: TGTGCCAGCACCGCGTACCGAAACACTGAAGCTTTCTTT. Its translation is CASTAYRNTEAFF.

Ten or more counts support this clonotype. This chain connects TRBV18 to TRBJ1-1; no clear D gene. This CDR3 is 15 amino acids long. V was shortened by 3 bases and J by 1 base, with 12 bases between the two germline ends. Germline CDR1 and CDR2: KGHSH and LQKENI. The CDR3 here is CASSPPRVTNTEAFF. The CDR3 DNA is TGTGCCAGCTCACCGCCCCGGGTGACGAACACTGAAGCTTTCTTT.

This clonotype was observed at least ten times. The V gene is TRBV30, the J gene TRBJ2-2, with no clear D. Germline loops: CDR1 GTSNPN, CDR2 SVGIG (reference sequence). The CDR3 covers 15 residues. The V end lost 0 bases, the J end lost 3 bases, and 11 bases lay between the germline ends. The DNA of the CDR3 is TGTGCCTGGAGTGTAAGTCGGCAGGACACCGGGGAGCTGTTTTTT. It codes for CAWSVSRQDTGELFF.

This clonotype was detected many times. The rearrangement joins TRBV12-3 or TRBV12-4 to TRBJ2-5; TRBD2 matches at 16 bases. The junction had 16 bases not matched to a gene; V was cut back by 5 bases and J by 7 bases. CDR3 length: 19 amino acids. CDR3: CASSRAEAGLAGGPGTQYF. The CDR3 coding sequence is TGTGCCAGCAGTAGGGCCGAAGCGGGACTAGCGGGAGGGCCGGGGACCCAGTACTTC.

This chain links TRBV6-4 with TRBJ2-1, with a weak D call TRBD2 (5 bases). Germline CDR1 is MRHNA and CDR2 is SNTAGT. The V end was cut by 6 bases, the J end by 3 bases, with 15 bases between. CDR3 length: 15 amino acids. The CDR3, as DNA: TGTGCCAGCAGACGGACTGGCGTTCTCTACAATGAGCAGTTCTTC. It specifies CASRRTGVLYNEQFF.

This chain links TRBV9 with TRBJ1-4, with 8 positions matching TRBD1. In germline, CDR1 is SGDLS, CDR2 YYNGEE. With 3 bases clipped from V and 7 bases from J, the junction kept 5 bases outside the gene matches. The CDR3 extends over 14 amino acids. CDR3 region: CASSAYDRGEKLFF. CDR3 in DNA: TGTGCCAGCAGCGCGTATGACAGGGGTGAAAAACTGTTTTTT. Together with reference TRBV9 and TRBJ1-4, the CDR3 gives the full variable domain: DSGVTQTPKHLITATGQRVTLRCSPRSGDLSVYWYQQSLDQGLQFLIQYYNGEERAKGNILERFSAQQFPDLHSELNLSSLELGDSALYFCASSAYDRGEKLFFGSGTQLSVL.

This clonotype turned up a few times. The chain recombines TRBV19 with TRBJ1-2; 8 bases map to TRBD1. The CDR3 length is 16 residues. The junction had 18 bases not matched to a gene; V was cut back by 7 bases and J by 8 bases. Germline CDR1 reads LNHDA; CDR2 reads SQIVND (reference sequence). The CDR3 bases are TGTGCCAGTACCACGCTAGGACAGGGTGGGAGAGACGGCTACACCTTC. Protein product: CASTTLGQGGRDGYTF. Drawing the rest from reference TRBV19 and TRBJ1-2, the complete variable domain is DGGITQSPKYLFRKEGQNVTLSCEQNLNHDAMYWYRQDPGQGLRLIYYSQIVNDFQKGDIAEGYSVSREKKESFPLTVTSAQKNPTAFYLCASTTLGQGGRDGYTFGSGTRLTVV.

This clonotype occurred many times. The chain employs TRBV6-1 and TRBJ2-1; D unresolved. Per germline, CDR1 MNHNS and CDR2 SASEGT. V was trimmed by 7 bases and J by 4 bases, leaving 5 bases between them. This CDR3 is built from 11 residues. This chain's CDR3 is CASKVYNEQFF. The CDR3 DNA reads as TGTGCCAGCAAGGTATACAATGAGCAGTTCTTC.

The J gene is TRBJ1-2, the V gene TRBV20-1; 8 bases are shared with TRBD1. J gave up 3 bases and V 4 bases, and 7 bases lay outside the gene matches. The CDR3 extends over 14 amino acids. The germline gives CDR1 DFQATT, CDR2 SNEGSKA (reference sequence). The CDR3 protein is CSATGQGIDYGYTF. The CDR3 DNA is TGCAGTGCTACTGGACAGGGAATTGACTATGGCTACACCTTC.

This clonotype was counted once. A much larger clonotype is one base distant, so this may be a read error. The chain carries TRBV28 and TRBJ1-2; D ambiguous. This CDR3 is built from 12 residues. Germline V lookup: CDR1 MDHEN, CDR2 SYDVKM. This CDR3 reads CASSSSKYGHTF. As DNA, the CDR3 is TGTGCCAGCAGCAGTTCTAAGTATGGCCACACCTTC.

This clonotype was detected only a few times. The genes are TRBV4-2 and TRBJ2-1; 10 nucleotides align to TRBD2. This CDR3 has 19 residues. Germline-derived CDR1 and CDR2 are LGHNA and YNFKEQ. The V and J ends lost 4 bases and 2 bases, in that order; junction bases with no gene match: 14. The DNA of the CDR3 is TGTGCCAGCAGCCCCGAGGGGCTAGCGGGAGATGGGACCTACAATGAGCAGTTCTTC. Translated: CASSPEGLAGDGTYNEQFF.

This clonotype has at least ten counts. The genes are TRBV2 and TRBJ2-5; no definite D call. V was trimmed by 2 bases and J by 1 base, leaving 11 bases between them. The CDR3 consists of 15 residues. In germline, CDR1 is SNHLY, CDR2 FYNNEI. CDR3 protein: CASSEPVSAQETQYF. As DNA, the CDR3 is TGTGCCAGCAGTGAACCGGTGTCAGCCCAAGAGACCCAGTACTTC.

This clonotype came up many times. The chain carries TRBV11-2 and TRBJ2-5; a weak D match, TRBD1 (6 bases). The CDR3 length is 17 residues. With 0 bases removed from V and 0 bases from J, the gap between germline ends came to 14 bases. Germline values: CDR1 SGHAT, CDR2 FQNNGV. In DNA form, the CDR3 reads TGTGCCAGCAGCTTAGAAAGGGGGAAACTATACCAAGAGACCCAGTACTTC. This encodes CASSLERGKLYQETQYF.

This clonotype was detected many times. The chain employs TRBV5-1 and TRBJ2-7; 10 nucleotides agree with TRBD1. Germline V gene lookup returns CDR1 SGHRS and CDR2 YFSETQ. This CDR3 region has 16 residues. V lost 4 bases and J lost 6; bases outside the gene matches: 13. Here the CDR3 DNA reads TGCGCCAGCAGCCCTGGATCCGGGACAGGGGCCCGCGAGCAGTACTTC. Translation gives CASSPGSGTGAREQYF.

To note about this clonotype: A much larger clone is a single base away; this may be a read error. The chain uses TRBV7-2 and TRBJ1-4; D is possibly TRBD1 (5 bases). CDR1 and CDR2 (germline): SGHTA, FQGNSA. V dropped 6 bases and J dropped 8 bases, with 13 bases sitting between them. This CDR3 spans 13 amino acids. CDR3 protein: CASRQDKGEKLFF. In DNA, the CDR3 is TGTGCCAGCAGACAGGACAAAGGAGAAAAACTGTTTTTT. The complete variable domain, with remaining parts taken from reference TRBV7-2 and TRBJ1-4, reads GAGVSQSPSNKVTEKGKDVELRCDPISGHTALYWYRQSLGQGLEFLIYFQGNSAPDKSGLPSDRFSAERTGGSVSTLTIQRTQQEDSAVYLCASRQDKGEKLFFGSGTQLSVL.